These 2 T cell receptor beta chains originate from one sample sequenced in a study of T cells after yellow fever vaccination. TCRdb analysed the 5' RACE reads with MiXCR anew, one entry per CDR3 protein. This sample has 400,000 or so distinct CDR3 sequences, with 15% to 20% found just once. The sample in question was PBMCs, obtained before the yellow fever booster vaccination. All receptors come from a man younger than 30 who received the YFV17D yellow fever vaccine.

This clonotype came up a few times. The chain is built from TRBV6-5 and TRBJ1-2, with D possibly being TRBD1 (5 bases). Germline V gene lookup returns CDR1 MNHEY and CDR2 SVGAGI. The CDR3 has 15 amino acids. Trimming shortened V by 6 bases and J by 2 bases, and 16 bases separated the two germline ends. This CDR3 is CASSPIGGVNYGYTF. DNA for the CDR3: TGTGCCAGCAGCCCCATTGGGGGGGTCAACTATGGCTACACCTTC.

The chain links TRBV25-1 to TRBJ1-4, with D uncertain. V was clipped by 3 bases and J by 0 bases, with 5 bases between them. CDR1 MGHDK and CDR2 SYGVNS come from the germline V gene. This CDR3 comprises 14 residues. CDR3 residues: CASSDPPTNEKLFF. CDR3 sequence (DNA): TGTGCCAGCAGTGACCCCCCAACTAATGAAAAACTGTTTTTT.